The 10 T cell receptor beta chains in this list originate from one sample, sequenced in a study of regulatory T cells in long-lasting Graves disease. In building TCR beta libraries, iRepertoire HTBI primers were used together with Arm-PCR of CDR3 regions. MiXCR, run by TCRdb on the multiplex PCR reads, gives a single entry per CDR3 protein. The sample comprises roughly 700,000 distinct CDR3 sequences, around 30% of which are singletons, and around 40% rests with the top ten. As for time point: persistent/refractory GD, antithyroid drugs over 5 years with positive TRAb. PBMC RNA was the source of the TCR library. Sequencing was performed on peripheral blood mononuclear cells (PBMCs), taken when the disease was refractory, from a patient treated with antithyroid drugs. These receptors all come from a female donor with Graves disease.

In DNA, the CDR3 is TGTGCCAGCAGTCGACAGATCTACGAGCAGTACTTC. Residues: CASSRQIYEQYF. The V call is TRBV28, the J call TRBJ2-7; D might be TRBD1 (5 bases). Trimming took 5 bases from V and 3 from J, leaving 8 bases between them. Germline values: CDR1 MDHEN, CDR2 SYDVKM. The CDR3 is 12 residues long.

This sequence joins TRBV12-3 or TRBV12-4 and TRBJ1-1; D call uncertain. V lost 8 bases to trimming and J lost 1 base, with 11 bases between them. The CDR3 is made up of 13 amino acids. In DNA, the CDR3 is TGTGCCAGCGGCCCGCGATCGAACACTGAAGCTTTCTTT. Translating gives CASGPRSNTEAFF.

At least ten counts were recorded for this clonotype. In nucleotides, the CDR3 is TGTGCCAGCAGTTTAGCGCTGGTGTCTAATGAAAAACTGTTTTTT. Translating it yields CASSLALVSNEKLFF. V gene TRBV12-3 or TRBV12-4 combines with J gene TRBJ1-4; no definite D call. The CDR3 covers 15 residues. The V gene lost 0 bases and the J gene lost 3 bases, with 8 bases spanning the gap.

The table lists this clonotype with many counts. The chain combines TRBV27 with TRBJ1-1; D uncertain. Trimming pared 5 bases from V and 1 base from J, leaving 11 bases between. The CDR3 has 14 residues. In germline, CDR1 is MNHEY, CDR2 SMNVEV (reference sequence). CDR3 protein: CASSASGRNTEAFF. The CDR3 DNA reads as TGTGCCAGCAGTGCCTCGGGCCGGAACACTGAAGCTTTCTTT.

The table lists this clonotype with many counts. This sequence joins TRBV5-6 and TRBJ2-5, with 7 bases aligning to TRBD1. CDR1 is SGHDT, CDR2 YYEEEE, per germline. Germline trimming cut 4 bases from V and 1 base from J; bases unmatched to any gene: 4. The CDR3 covers 14 residues. The CDR3 reads CASSQGQFQETQYF. CDR3 DNA sequence: TGTGCCAGCAGCCAGGGACAGTTCCAAGAGACCCAGTACTTC.

This clonotype was observed a few times. The rearrangement joins TRBV7-9 to TRBJ1-4, with D possibly being TRBD1 (6 bases). This CDR3 is built from 14 residues. The germline CDR1 and CDR2 sequences are SEHNR and FQNEAQ (reference sequence). V was clipped by 5 bases and J by 7 bases, with 14 bases between them. The CDR3 spells CASSQGSTSEKLFF. The CDR3, as DNA: TGTGCCAGCAGCCAGGGGAGCACGAGTGAAAAACTGTTTTTT.

This rearrangement joins TRBV19 to TRBJ1-3; D call uncertain. V was pared by 2 bases and J by 0 bases, with 8 bases between. This CDR3 spans 15 amino acids. Germline CDR1 and CDR2: LNHDA and SQIVND (reference sequence). CDR3 in amino acids: CASSIKRSSGNTIYF. CDR3 nucleotide sequence: TGTGCCAGTAGTATAAAGAGAAGCTCTGGAAACACCATATATTTT. The entire variable domain, with the rest obtained from reference TRBV19 and TRBJ1-3, is as follows: DGGITQSPKYLFRKEGQNVTLSCEQNLNHDAMYWYRQDPGQGLRLIYYSQIVNDFQKGDIAEGYSVSREKKESFPLTVTSAQKNPTAFYLCASSIKRSSGNTIYFGEGSWLTVV.

Comment on this clonotype: One end of the junction does not line up with germline, which may come from a read error. The V and J genes are TRBV4-1 and TRBJ1-2; D gene ambiguous. CDR1 is MGHRA, CDR2 YSYEKL, per germline. The CDR3 has 14 amino acids. The CDR3 protein is CASSQDRTLNGYAF. The CDR3 region has the DNA TGCGCCAGCAGCCAAGATAGAACTCTCAATGGCTACGCCTTC.

This clonotype was found a few times. The V call is TRBV19, the J call TRBJ1-2; possibly TRBD1 for D (5 bases). V gave up 6 bases and J gave up 7 bases, with 18 bases separating them. The length of the CDR3 is 14 residues. Germline V gene data show CDR1 as LNHDA and CDR2 as SQIVND (reference sequence). The CDR3 is CASSIGDSSGGYTF. The CDR3 nucleotides read TGTGCCAGTAGCATTGGAGACAGCTCCGGTGGCTACACCTTC. The variable domain in full, with the rest retrieved from reference TRBV19 and TRBJ1-2, is DGGITQSPKYLFRKEGQNVTLSCEQNLNHDAMYWYRQDPGQGLRLIYYSQIVNDFQKGDIAEGYSVSREKKESFPLTVTSAQKNPTAFYLCASSIGDSSGGYTFGSGTRLTVV.

The chain carries TRBV28 and TRBJ1-5; no firm D call. Looked up from germline, CDR1 is MDHEN and CDR2 is SYDVKM. V was shortened by 5 bases and J by 2 bases, with 10 bases between the two germline ends. This CDR3 has 14 residues. The CDR3 sequence is CASSKDRGNQPQHF. As DNA, the CDR3 is TGTGCCAGCAGTAAGGACCGGGGCAATCAGCCCCAGCATTTT.